Listed below are T cell receptor beta chains from one sample, sequenced in a study of T cells after posttransplantation cyclophosphamide. Measured with immunoSEQ multiplex PCR; TCRdb has only the in-frame clones, and not every one. The sample has around 24,000 clones, none seen only once. Material: PBMCs. Receptor source: a woman aged 55 to 70 in good health, CMV-negative, and a related stem cell transplant donor. CDR3s include the opening cysteine and the closing phenylalanine or tryptophan. D genes are given only for firm matches. The listing skips clone size in some rows; elsewhere it reads once, few, many or a size class.

clone size: few; D gene: -; J gene: TRBJ2-7; V gene: TRBV5-1; CDR3 DNA: TGCGCCAGCAGCTTAACGTCGACTACCCGCGCCGAGCAGTACTTC; CDR3 protein: CASSLTSTTRAEQYF
clone size: many; D gene: -; J gene: TRBJ2-3; V gene: TRBV6-4; CDR3 DNA: TGTGCCAGCAGTGAACAGGGATCGGGGACAGATACGCAGTATTTT; CDR3 protein: CASSEQGSGTDTQYF
clone size: many; D gene: TRBD2; J gene: TRBJ2-2; V gene: TRBV2; CDR3 DNA: TGTGCCAGCAGCCGCGAGCCGGGGGGCACCGGGGAGCTGTTTTTT; CDR3 protein: CASSREPGGTGELFF
clone size: many; D gene: -; J gene: TRBJ2-6; V gene: TRBV5-5; CDR3 DNA: TGTGCCAGCAGCCCTATGGAGTTCATATTTTTAGGGGCCAACGTCCTGACTTTC; CDR3 protein: CASSPMEFIFLGANVLTF
clone size: many; D gene: -; J gene: TRBJ1-1; V gene: TRBV10-3; CDR3 DNA: TGTGCCATCAAGAGGGACGGGGGAGTGAACACTGAAGCTTTCTTT; CDR3 protein: CAIKRDGGVNTEAFF
clone size: many; D gene: -; J gene: TRBJ1-1; V gene: TRBV7-9; CDR3 DNA: TGTGCCAGCAGTTTGGGGGGGATGAACACTGAAGCTTTCTTT; CDR3 protein: CASSLGGMNTEAFF
clone size: many; D gene: -; J gene: TRBJ1-1; V gene: TRBV30; CDR3 DNA: TGTGCCTGGAGTGTAGCACCCCAGGGCCTCTTTTTGAACACTGAAGCTTTCTTT; CDR3 protein: CAWSVAPQGLFLNTEAFF
clone size: -; D gene: -; J gene: TRBJ2-1; V gene: TRBV29-1; CDR3 DNA: TGCAGCGTTGCGACAGGCTACAATGAGCAGTTCTTC; CDR3 protein: CSVATGYNEQFF
clone size: many; D gene: TRBD2; J gene: TRBJ2-5; V gene: TRBV2; CDR3 DNA: TGTGCCAGCAGTGAAACTAGCGGGGTCCAAGAGACCCAGTACTTC; CDR3 protein: CASSETSGVQETQYF
clone size: many; D gene: -; J gene: TRBJ1-6; V gene: TRBV7-9; CDR3 DNA: TGTGCCAGCAGCTTCAGCCACTCCCAGGGGCACCATAATTCACCCCTCCACTTT; CDR3 protein: CASSFSHSQGHHNSPLHF
clone size: -; D gene: -; J gene: TRBJ2-3; V gene: TRBV29-1; CDR3 DNA: TGCAGCGTCCAAATTGGGGTATTAGCGAGCACAGATACGCAGTATTTT; CDR3 protein: CSVQIGVLASTDTQYF
clone size: many; D gene: -; J gene: TRBJ2-2; V gene: TRBV28; CDR3 DNA: TGTGCCAGCAGTTTCCCCCCCCCTTACCTAGAGGGCCTGGCCGGGGAGCTGTTTTTT; CDR3 protein: CASSFPPPYLEGLAGELFF
clone size: many; D gene: -; J gene: TRBJ2-7; V gene: TRBV5-1; CDR3 DNA: TGCGCCAGCAGCGGGGGACTGGCCCCTAGGGACGAGCAGTACTTC; CDR3 protein: CASSGGLAPRDEQYF
clone size: many; D gene: TRBD1; J gene: TRBJ1-2; V gene: TRBV18; CDR3 DNA: TGTGCCAGCTCAGTACGACAGGGGGTTGATGGCTACACCTTC; CDR3 protein: CASSVRQGVDGYTF
clone size: many; D gene: -; J gene: TRBJ2-5; V gene: TRBV7-2; CDR3 DNA: TGTGCCAGCAGCTTAGCGTTGGGAGGAGAGACCCAGTACTTC; CDR3 protein: CASSLALGGETQYF
clone size: many; D gene: -; J gene: TRBJ2-7; V gene: TRBV7-2; CDR3 DNA: TGTGCCAGCAGCTTCTCCTCCGGCGAGCAGTACTTC; CDR3 protein: CASSFSSGEQYF
clone size: many; D gene: -; J gene: TRBJ2-5; V gene: TRBV7-8; CDR3 DNA: TGTGCGGGGGGGCAGGGGTTGGAGACCCAGTACTTC; CDR3 protein: CAGGQGLETQYF
clone size: few; D gene: TRBD1; J gene: TRBJ2-1; V gene: TRBV6-1; CDR3 DNA: TGTGCCAGCAGTGCCGCCGGGACAGGGGGCCTCTCCTACAATGAGCAGTTCTTC; CDR3 protein: CASSAAGTGGLSYNEQFF
clone size: few; D gene: -; J gene: TRBJ2-5; V gene: TRBV4-3; CDR3 DNA: TGCGCCAGCAGCCGGGGGGGGGCGGGGGAGACCCAGTACTTC; CDR3 protein: CASSRGGAGETQYF
clone size: many; D gene: -; J gene: TRBJ1-2; V gene: TRBV5-6; CDR3 DNA: TGTGCCAGCAGCTCGGAGGGTTGGGGGACGGGGGGCTACACCTTC; CDR3 protein: CASSSEGWGTGGYTF
clone size: -; D gene: TRBD2; J gene: TRBJ2-5; V gene: TRBV5-4; CDR3 DNA: TGTGCCAGCACAATCCAAAGCGGGGGGGGCCGGGAGACCCAGTACTTC; CDR3 protein: CASTIQSGGGRETQYF
clone size: many; D gene: TRBD1; J gene: TRBJ1-4; V gene: TRBV27; CDR3 DNA: TGTGCCAGCAGAAGGGGACAGGATAATGAAAAACTGTTTTTT; CDR3 protein: CASRRGQDNEKLFF
clone size: many; D gene: -; J gene: TRBJ1-5; V gene: TRBV27; CDR3 DNA: TGTGCCAGCAGTTTTAGCAGCAATCAGCCCCAGCATTTT; CDR3 protein: CASSFSSNQPQHF
clone size: many; D gene: TRBD2; J gene: TRBJ2-2; V gene: TRBV27; CDR3 DNA: TGTGCCAGCAGTCGTCAGGGCGGGGGGAGGACCGGGGAGCTGTTTTTT; CDR3 protein: CASSRQGGGRTGELFF
clone size: -; D gene: -; J gene: TRBJ2-1; V gene: TRBV28; CDR3 DNA: TGTGCCACCTTGGCTGATACGGGAAATGAGCAGTTCTTC; CDR3 protein: CATLADTGNEQFF
clone size: many; D gene: TRBD2; J gene: TRBJ2-1; V gene: TRBV19; CDR3 DNA: TGTGCCAGTAGTGCGAACCGACTAGCGGGGTTTAACAATGAGCAGTTCTTC; CDR3 protein: CASSANRLAGFNNEQFF
clone size: many; D gene: TRBD1; J gene: TRBJ1-1; V gene: TRBV5-6; CDR3 DNA: TGTGCCAGTTCATTAGGGGGCGGGAACACTGAAGCTTTCTTT; CDR3 protein: CASSLGGGNTEAFF
clone size: many; D gene: TRBD2; J gene: TRBJ2-5; V gene: TRBV5-6; CDR3 DNA: TGTGCCAGCAGCCCCATGGGGGGGGTAGAGACCCAGTACTTC; CDR3 protein: CASSPMGGVETQYF
clone size: few; D gene: -; J gene: TRBJ1-5; V gene: TRBV28; CDR3 DNA: TGTGCCAGCAGTTGGGGGCGCCAGCCCCAGCATTTT; CDR3 protein: CASSWGRQPQHF
clone size: many; D gene: -; J gene: TRBJ2-2; V gene: TRBV10-3; CDR3 DNA: TGTGCCACCCTCCCGGCTAGCTATGACACCGGGGAGCTGTTTTTT; CDR3 protein: CATLPASYDTGELFF
clone size: many; D gene: TRBD2; J gene: TRBJ2-5; V gene: TRBV27; CDR3 DNA: TGTGCCAGCAGTTTAGGGGTAGCGGGGGGCCAAGAGACCCAGTACTTC; CDR3 protein: CASSLGVAGGQETQYF
clone size: many; D gene: TRBD2; J gene: TRBJ2-1; V gene: TRBV9; CDR3 DNA: TGTGCCAGCAGCGTTCTTTCTAGCGGGTCTTACAATGAGCAGTTCTTC; CDR3 protein: CASSVLSSGSYNEQFF
clone size: -; D gene: TRBD1; J gene: TRBJ2-5; V gene: TRBV18; CDR3 DNA: TGTGCCAGCTCGCAAAACAGGGGTCTCCAAGAGACCCAGTACTTC; CDR3 protein: CASSQNRGLQETQYF
clone size: -; D gene: -; J gene: TRBJ2-5; V gene: TRBV7-9; CDR3 DNA: TGTGCCAGCAGGGTAAACGGGGTCCAAGAGACCCAGTACTTC; CDR3 protein: CASRVNGVQETQYF
clone size: many; D gene: -; J gene: TRBJ2-1; V gene: TRBV13; CDR3 DNA: TGTGCCAGCAGCTTAGGGCAGGGGGGTAATGAGCAGTTCTTC; CDR3 protein: CASSLGQGGNEQFF
clone size: many; D gene: -; J gene: TRBJ2-2; V gene: TRBV19; CDR3 DNA: TGTGCCAGTAGTATACAGGGTGGGAAGGGCACCGGGGAGCTGTTTTTT; CDR3 protein: CASSIQGGKGTGELFF
clone size: many; D gene: TRBD2; J gene: TRBJ2-1; V gene: TRBV5-1; CDR3 DNA: TGCGCCAGCTTTCTTGGCGGGACTAGTAGGCGCGAGCAGTTCTTC; CDR3 protein: CASFLGGTSRREQFF
clone size: -; D gene: TRBD2; J gene: TRBJ2-5; V gene: TRBV7-9; CDR3 DNA: TGTGCCAGCAGCTTAGTACTAGCGGCCCAAGAGACCCAGTACTTC; CDR3 protein: CASSLVLAAQETQYF
clone size: many; D gene: TRBD2; J gene: TRBJ2-5; V gene: TRBV10-3; CDR3 DNA: TGTGCCATCAGTGGGACTAGCGGGGGAGAGACCCAGTACTTC; CDR3 protein: CAISGTSGGETQYF
clone size: many; D gene: TRBD1; J gene: TRBJ1-5; V gene: TRBV6-1; CDR3 DNA: TGTGCCAGCCATCGACAGGGGGGAACTCCCCAGCATTTT; CDR3 protein: CASHRQGGTPQHF
clone size: many; D gene: -; J gene: TRBJ1-1; V gene: TRBV5-1; CDR3 DNA: TGCGCCAGCAGCTTGTCTGTGGGAGCCACTGAAGCTTTCTTT; CDR3 protein: CASSLSVGATEAFF
clone size: many; D gene: -; J gene: TRBJ2-3; V gene: TRBV10-3; CDR3 DNA: TGTGCCATCAGATATACAGGGAGCACAGATACGCAGTATTTT; CDR3 protein: CAIRYTGSTDTQYF
clone size: few; D gene: -; J gene: TRBJ1-6; V gene: TRBV2; CDR3 DNA: TGTGCCAGCACCGCAGGCGGGGGACCTCCACCCCTCCACTTT; CDR3 protein: CASTAGGGPPPLHF
clone size: many; D gene: TRBD2; J gene: TRBJ2-3; V gene: TRBV7-3; CDR3 DNA: TGTGCCAGCTTCTCGGGACTAGCGGGAGGCCTTAGCACAGATACGCAGTATTTT; CDR3 protein: CASFSGLAGGLSTDTQYF
clone size: few; D gene: TRBD2; J gene: TRBJ2-3; V gene: TRBV18; CDR3 DNA: TGTGCCAGCTCACTTACCGGGAGGGCTAGCGGCCTCACAGATACGCAGTATTTT; CDR3 protein: CASSLTGRASGLTDTQYF
clone size: -; D gene: TRBD1; J gene: TRBJ2-5; V gene: TRBV5-1; CDR3 DNA: TGCGCCAGCAGCCGGGACAGCCAAGAGACCCAGTACTTC; CDR3 protein: CASSRDSQETQYF
clone size: many; D gene: TRBD1; J gene: TRBJ2-2; V gene: TRBV6-4; CDR3 DNA: TGTGCCAGCAGTGACTCGGGACAGGGGGCGACCGGGGAGCTGTTTTTT; CDR3 protein: CASSDSGQGATGELFF
clone size: many; D gene: TRBD1; J gene: TRBJ1-5; V gene: TRBV5-6; CDR3 DNA: TGTGCCAGCAGCCTTACAGGGGGCTGGGGTCAGCCCCAGCATTTT; CDR3 protein: CASSLTGGWGQPQHF
clone size: many; D gene: -; J gene: TRBJ1-1; V gene: TRBV29-1; CDR3 DNA: TGCAGCGTTGATCTAGGCCAAGCTTTCTTT; CDR3 protein: CSVDLGQAFF
clone size: many; D gene: -; J gene: TRBJ1-1; V gene: TRBV25-1; CDR3 DNA: TGTGCCAGCAGTACCCAGGGGCGAGGCACTGAAGCTTTCTTT; CDR3 protein: CASSTQGRGTEAFF